This T cell receptor beta chain was documented in a study of blood T cells in healthy people across ages. PBMCs were isolated at a quantity of at least 6 million per sample. Using a J-beta primer mix together with a sample-barcoded 5' primer, a second PCR was run for 7 to 11 cycles. Tags on each cDNA molecule came from a template-switch adaptor with 12 random nucleotides. TCRdb redid the calling of the 5' RACE reads with MiXCR, one entry per CDR3 protein. The sample has about 580,000 distinct CDR3 sequences, around 48% seen once. This clonotype was counted only a few times. Germline CDR1 reads ENHRY; CDR2 reads SYGVKD. The CDR3 loop spans 14 amino acids. V dropped 10 bases and J dropped 5; count of bases not matched to a gene: 9.

V usage is TRBV10-3 and J usage is TRBJ2-1; 9 bases fit TRBD1. The clonotype was recovered from a man of 80 years or more in good health. Sequences were obtained from blood. The CDR3 sequence is CATNRDRVNNEQFF. CDR3 DNA sequence: TGTGCCACAAACCGGGACAGGGTAAACAATGAGCAGTTCTTC.